Listed below are T cell receptor beta chains from one sample, sequenced in a study of T cell responses to AZD1222 COVID-19 vaccine. Only in-frame clones appear in the TCRdb table, and some are missing; sequencing was by immunoSEQ multiplex PCR. The sample holds about 93,000 clones, around nine tenths seen once. Material: peripheral blood, obtained on day 0 of MenACWY control vaccination. The receptors derive from an adult in good health. CDR3s include the opening cysteine and the closing phenylalanine or tryptophan. Each record gives: D gene, V gene, J gene, clone size, CDR3 DNA, CDR3 protein. The D gene is left open where the match is weak. Only part of the rows carry a size: once, few, many, or a class if the clone is expanded.

D gene: TRBD1
V gene: TRBV24-1
J gene: TRBJ1-3
clone size: -
CDR3 DNA: TGTGCCACCAGTGACTCGGGACAGGGAAACACCATATATTTT
CDR3 protein: CATSDSGQGNTIYF

D gene: -
V gene: TRBV5-1
J gene: TRBJ2-5
clone size: -
CDR3 DNA: TGCGCCAGCAGCTTGGATGCAGGGGCGGGAGAGACCCAGTACTTC
CDR3 protein: CASSLDAGAGETQYF

D gene: -
V gene: TRBV30
J gene: TRBJ1-2
clone size: -
CDR3 DNA: TGTGCCTGGAGTGCCTCCCGGGAGCGCTTTAACTATGGCTACACCTTC
CDR3 protein: CAWSASRERFNYGYTF

D gene: TRBD1
V gene: TRBV29-1
J gene: TRBJ1-4
clone size: -
CDR3 DNA: TGCAGCGTTGCAGCCCGCTTCGGACAGGGCTATGAAAAACTGTTTTTT
CDR3 protein: CSVAARFGQGYEKLFF

D gene: TRBD2
V gene: TRBV13
J gene: TRBJ2-1
clone size: -
CDR3 DNA: TGTGCCAGCAGGGAGGCGGGGGGCCCCTACAATGAGCAGTTCTTC
CDR3 protein: CASREAGGPYNEQFF

D gene: -
V gene: TRBV2
J gene: TRBJ1-2
clone size: -
CDR3 DNA: TGTGCCAGCAGCGAAGGGGTGGCTTCGGGCTACACCTTC
CDR3 protein: CASSEGVASGYTF

D gene: TRBD2
V gene: TRBV4-1
J gene: TRBJ2-7
clone size: -
CDR3 DNA: TGCGCCAGCAGCCCCGGACTAGCGGCCTCCTACGAGCAGTACTTC
CDR3 protein: CASSPGLAASYEQYF

D gene: -
V gene: TRBV10-3
J gene: TRBJ1-2
clone size: -
CDR3 DNA: TGTGCCATCAGTGAGTCTGGGGGGGTTGGCTACACCTTC
CDR3 protein: CAISESGGVGYTF

D gene: TRBD1
V gene: TRBV5-1
J gene: TRBJ1-1
clone size: -
CDR3 DNA: TGCGCCAGCAGCTTGGCGACCGGGGGGACAGCCAACACTGAAGCTTTCTTT
CDR3 protein: CASSLATGGTANTEAFF

D gene: TRBD2
V gene: TRBV5-5
J gene: TRBJ2-2
clone size: -
CDR3 DNA: TGTGCCAGCAGCACCGCCCCCGGGACTAGCGGGGGTGGGGAGCTGTTTTTT
CDR3 protein: CASSTAPGTSGGGELFF

D gene: -
V gene: TRBV6-5
J gene: TRBJ2-7
clone size: -
CDR3 DNA: TGTGCCACCACAAAAGCGATGGAGATATACGAGCAGTACTTC
CDR3 protein: CATTKAMEIYEQYF

D gene: TRBD1
V gene: TRBV29-1
J gene: TRBJ2-1
clone size: -
CDR3 DNA: TGCAGCGTGTCCACCGGGACAGGCTTTCTCTTTACTGGGGACAATGAGCAGTTCTTC
CDR3 protein: CSVSTGTGFLFTGDNEQFF

D gene: TRBD1
V gene: TRBV6-6
J gene: TRBJ1-4
clone size: -
CDR3 DNA: TGTGCCAGCAGTTCGCCAGGGGGCGCAACTAATGAAAAACTGTTTTTT
CDR3 protein: CASSSPGGATNEKLFF

D gene: -
V gene: TRBV7-9
J gene: TRBJ2-7
clone size: once
CDR3 DNA: TGTGCCAGCAGCTTAGAGTCCGGGCAGTACTTC
CDR3 protein: CASSLESGQYF

D gene: TRBD2
V gene: TRBV28
J gene: TRBJ2-7
clone size: -
CDR3 DNA: TGTGCCAGCACCGATTTCAGCGGGGGGGCGGTCGGACCCGAGCAGTACTTC
CDR3 protein: CASTDFSGGAVGPEQYF

D gene: TRBD2
V gene: TRBV5-8
J gene: TRBJ2-5
clone size: -
CDR3 DNA: TGTGCCAGCAGCTTGGGTCTAGCGGGGGTGGTACAAGAGACCCAGTACTTC
CDR3 protein: CASSLGLAGVVQETQYF

D gene: -
V gene: TRBV27
J gene: TRBJ1-2
clone size: -
CDR3 DNA: TGTGCCAGCAGTTTCTCCCGGCGAGAGGTCCTCTATGGCTACACCTTC
CDR3 protein: CASSFSRREVLYGYTF

D gene: TRBD2
V gene: TRBV7-2
J gene: TRBJ2-7
clone size: -
CDR3 DNA: TGTGCCAGCAGCTTAGTGGTCGGGGGGGACTACGAGCAGTACTTC
CDR3 protein: CASSLVVGGDYEQYF

D gene: TRBD2
V gene: TRBV5-4
J gene: TRBJ2-1
clone size: -
CDR3 DNA: TGTGCCAGCAGCCCAACAAGCGGGGGGAACTACAATGAGCAGTTCTTC
CDR3 protein: CASSPTSGGNYNEQFF

D gene: -
V gene: TRBV30
J gene: TRBJ1-6
clone size: -
CDR3 DNA: TGTGCCTGGAGAGGGGACGGCCCAAGCTCCTATAATTCACCCCTCCACTTT
CDR3 protein: CAWRGDGPSSYNSPLHF

D gene: -
V gene: TRBV27
J gene: TRBJ2-7
clone size: -
CDR3 DNA: TGTGCCAGCAGTTTATATGGGGACGAGCAGTACTTC
CDR3 protein: CASSLYGDEQYF

D gene: -
V gene: TRBV9
J gene: TRBJ2-7
clone size: -
CDR3 DNA: TGTGCCAGCAGCGTGTCTCCCGCAGGGAAATACGAGCAGTACTTC
CDR3 protein: CASSVSPAGKYEQYF

D gene: -
V gene: TRBV7-9
J gene: TRBJ1-2
clone size: -
CDR3 DNA: TGTGCCAGCAGCTTTCACGGCAATGGCTACACCTTC
CDR3 protein: CASSFHGNGYTF

D gene: TRBD2
V gene: TRBV18
J gene: TRBJ2-5
clone size: -
CDR3 DNA: TGTGCCAGCTCACCCAGCGGGGCGGAGACCCAGTACTTC
CDR3 protein: CASSPSGAETQYF

D gene: -
V gene: TRBV4-1
J gene: TRBJ2-2
clone size: -
CDR3 DNA: TGCGCCAGCAGCCTAGTCGGGGACACCGGGGAGCTGTTTTTT
CDR3 protein: CASSLVGDTGELFF

D gene: -
V gene: TRBV6-5
J gene: TRBJ2-3
clone size: -
CDR3 DNA: TGTGCCAGCGGGTTTGGAGAGAGAACCACAGATACGCAGTATTTT
CDR3 protein: CASGFGERTTDTQYF

D gene: -
V gene: TRBV28
J gene: TRBJ2-7
clone size: -
CDR3 DNA: TGTGCCAGCAAAGGATCGGGCCCCTACGAGCAGTACTTC
CDR3 protein: CASKGSGPYEQYF

D gene: -
V gene: TRBV11-2
J gene: TRBJ2-4
clone size: -
CDR3 DNA: TGTGCCAGCAGCTTAGATGTGTATCGGACACCCAAAAACATTCAGTACTTC
CDR3 protein: CASSLDVYRTPKNIQYF

D gene: TRBD1
V gene: TRBV30
J gene: TRBJ2-2
clone size: once
CDR3 DNA: TGTGCCTGGACTCAGGGGGCTCGGACCGGGGAGCTGTTTTTT
CDR3 protein: CAWTQGARTGELFF

D gene: -
V gene: TRBV19
J gene: TRBJ1-5
clone size: -
CDR3 DNA: TGTGCCAGTAGTATTCCGGGGAGCAATCAGCCCCAGCATTTT
CDR3 protein: CASSIPGSNQPQHF

D gene: -
V gene: TRBV5-5
J gene: TRBJ1-4
clone size: once
CDR3 DNA: TGTGCCAGTCACCTAGGGGAAAAACTGTTTTTT
CDR3 protein: CASHLGEKLFF

D gene: TRBD1
V gene: TRBV10-3
J gene: TRBJ1-2
clone size: -
CDR3 DNA: TGTGCCATCAGTGAGTCTTACGGACAGGGGGGTGGATACAACTATGGCTACACCTTC
CDR3 protein: CAISESYGQGGGYNYGYTF

D gene: -
V gene: TRBV19
J gene: TRBJ2-7
clone size: -
CDR3 DNA: TGTGCCAGTAGTATCGGTCAGGGGTACTACGAGCAGTACTTC
CDR3 protein: CASSIGQGYYEQYF

D gene: TRBD2
V gene: TRBV29-1
J gene: TRBJ2-5
clone size: -
CDR3 DNA: TGCAGCGTTGTTAGCGGGGGGTCGGGGGAGACCCAGTACTTC
CDR3 protein: CSVVSGGSGETQYF

D gene: -
V gene: TRBV19
J gene: TRBJ2-7
clone size: -
CDR3 DNA: TGTGCCAGTAGTGCGACAGGACTAAGCTCCTACGAGCAGTACTTC
CDR3 protein: CASSATGLSSYEQYF

D gene: TRBD2
V gene: TRBV7-8
J gene: TRBJ2-1
clone size: -
CDR3 DNA: TGTGCCAGCAGCCCGTCTAGCGGGGGGGCCGTTGAGCAGTTCTTC
CDR3 protein: CASSPSSGGAVEQFF

D gene: TRBD1
V gene: TRBV11-3
J gene: TRBJ2-7
clone size: -
CDR3 DNA: TGTGCCAGCAGATCTACAGGGGGCTACGAGCAGTACTTC
CDR3 protein: CASRSTGGYEQYF

D gene: TRBD2
V gene: TRBV7-2
J gene: TRBJ2-3
clone size: -
CDR3 DNA: TGTGCCAGCAGCCTTATCAGGACTAGCGGGGGGAGCACAGATACGCAGTATTTT
CDR3 protein: CASSLIRTSGGSTDTQYF

D gene: -
V gene: TRBV12-3/TRBV12-4
J gene: TRBJ2-3
clone size: -
CDR3 DNA: TGTGCCAGCAGTTTGACACTGTATACGCAGTATTTT
CDR3 protein: CASSLTLYTQYF

D gene: TRBD1
V gene: TRBV30
J gene: TRBJ1-1
clone size: -
CDR3 DNA: TGTGCCTGGAGTCGCATCTCAGGGGGGAACACTGAAGCTTTCTTT
CDR3 protein: CAWSRISGGNTEAFF

D gene: -
V gene: TRBV11-3
J gene: TRBJ1-2
clone size: -
CDR3 DNA: TGTGCCAGCAGCGGATCAGGGGTTTTTGGCTACACCTTC
CDR3 protein: CASSGSGVFGYTF

D gene: TRBD2
V gene: TRBV5-1
J gene: TRBJ2-1
clone size: -
CDR3 DNA: TGCGCCAGCAGCTCGGGTGGTAGCGGGCATCTTGATGAGCAGTTCTTC
CDR3 protein: CASSSGGSGHLDEQFF

D gene: -
V gene: TRBV11-3
J gene: TRBJ1-6
clone size: -
CDR3 DNA: TGTGCCAGCAGCTTAATGGGATCCTATAATTCACCCCTCCACTTT
CDR3 protein: CASSLMGSYNSPLHF

D gene: -
V gene: TRBV25-1
J gene: TRBJ1-3
clone size: few
CDR3 DNA: TGTGCCAGCAGTCAACTCTCCTACGAAGGGGGTTCGAGGACCATATATTTT
CDR3 protein: CASSQLSYEGGSRTIYF

D gene: TRBD2
V gene: TRBV7-2
J gene: TRBJ2-7
clone size: once
CDR3 DNA: TGTGCCAGCAGCCACGGGACTAGCGGAACCTACGAGCAGTACTTC
CDR3 protein: CASSHGTSGTYEQYF

D gene: -
V gene: TRBV5-5
J gene: TRBJ1-4
clone size: -
CDR3 DNA: TGTGCCAGCAGCTTCCTGGGCCTAGACGATGAAAAACTGTTTTTT
CDR3 protein: CASSFLGLDDEKLFF

D gene: TRBD2
V gene: TRBV5-1
J gene: TRBJ2-1
clone size: -
CDR3 DNA: TGCGCCAGCAGCTGGACTAGCGGGGGTTTCGATGAGCAGTTCTTC
CDR3 protein: CASSWTSGGFDEQFF

D gene: TRBD2
V gene: TRBV5-4
J gene: TRBJ2-7
clone size: -
CDR3 DNA: TGTGCCAGCAGCTTCCTATTAAGCGGGGGCTCCTACGAGCAGTACTTC
CDR3 protein: CASSFLLSGGSYEQYF

D gene: TRBD1
V gene: TRBV5-5
J gene: TRBJ1-6
clone size: -
CDR3 DNA: TGTGCCAGCAGCATGGGGACAGGGGGATCACCCCTCCACTTT
CDR3 protein: CASSMGTGGSPLHF

D gene: TRBD1
V gene: TRBV18
J gene: TRBJ1-2
clone size: once
CDR3 DNA: TGTGCCAGCTCACGGGACAGGGCTTCATACTATGGCTACACCTTC
CDR3 protein: CASSRDRASYYGYTF

D gene: TRBD2
V gene: TRBV29-1
J gene: TRBJ2-3
clone size: -
CDR3 DNA: TGCAGCGTTGAAGTTCAGGGACTAGAGTTCACAGATACGCAGTATTTT
CDR3 protein: CSVEVQGLEFTDTQYF

D gene: -
V gene: TRBV5-1
J gene: TRBJ2-5
clone size: -
CDR3 DNA: TGCGTCAGTTCGATTACAGGGCCGGGGGAGACCCAGTACTTC
CDR3 protein: CVSSITGPGETQYF

D gene: -
V gene: TRBV6-2/TRBV6-3
J gene: TRBJ1-6
clone size: few
CDR3 DNA: TGTGCCAGCAGTCTCGACAGGTGGGCTCCCCTCCACTTT
CDR3 protein: CASSLDRWAPLHF

D gene: -
V gene: TRBV9
J gene: TRBJ1-1
clone size: few
CDR3 DNA: TGTGCCAGCAGCCTAGCCGAGGGCTGGAACACTGAAGCTTTCTTT
CDR3 protein: CASSLAEGWNTEAFF

D gene: -
V gene: TRBV6-2/TRBV6-3
J gene: TRBJ2-3
clone size: -
CDR3 DNA: TGTGCCAGCAGTTACTCGTTCTCCGGCACAGATACGCAGTATTTT
CDR3 protein: CASSYSFSGTDTQYF